This T cell receptor beta chain originates from a study of shared clonotypes between healthy human individuals. Using immunoSEQ multiplex PCR, the repertoire was profiled, and TCRdb retains in-frame clones only, with some absent. The table has 600,000 to 750,000 clones, less than 95% seen once. The ends lost 7 bases at V and 6 bases at J; junction bases unmatched: 7. From germline, CDR1 is MNHEY and CDR2 SVGAGI. The CDR3 length is 13 residues. Input material: memory CD8+ T cells from PBMCs. The subset: CD45RO+ cells pooled with CCR7-negative TemRA cells. The rearrangement joins TRBV6-5 to TRBJ2-7; 9 nucleotides align to TRBD1. The sequence was collected from a man younger than 30 in good health. Some clones in this sample may be carry-over from other donors' samples. CDR3: CASMDRGALEQYF. The CDR3 DNA reads as TGTGCCAGCATGGACAGGGGTGCCCTCGAGCAGTACTTC.